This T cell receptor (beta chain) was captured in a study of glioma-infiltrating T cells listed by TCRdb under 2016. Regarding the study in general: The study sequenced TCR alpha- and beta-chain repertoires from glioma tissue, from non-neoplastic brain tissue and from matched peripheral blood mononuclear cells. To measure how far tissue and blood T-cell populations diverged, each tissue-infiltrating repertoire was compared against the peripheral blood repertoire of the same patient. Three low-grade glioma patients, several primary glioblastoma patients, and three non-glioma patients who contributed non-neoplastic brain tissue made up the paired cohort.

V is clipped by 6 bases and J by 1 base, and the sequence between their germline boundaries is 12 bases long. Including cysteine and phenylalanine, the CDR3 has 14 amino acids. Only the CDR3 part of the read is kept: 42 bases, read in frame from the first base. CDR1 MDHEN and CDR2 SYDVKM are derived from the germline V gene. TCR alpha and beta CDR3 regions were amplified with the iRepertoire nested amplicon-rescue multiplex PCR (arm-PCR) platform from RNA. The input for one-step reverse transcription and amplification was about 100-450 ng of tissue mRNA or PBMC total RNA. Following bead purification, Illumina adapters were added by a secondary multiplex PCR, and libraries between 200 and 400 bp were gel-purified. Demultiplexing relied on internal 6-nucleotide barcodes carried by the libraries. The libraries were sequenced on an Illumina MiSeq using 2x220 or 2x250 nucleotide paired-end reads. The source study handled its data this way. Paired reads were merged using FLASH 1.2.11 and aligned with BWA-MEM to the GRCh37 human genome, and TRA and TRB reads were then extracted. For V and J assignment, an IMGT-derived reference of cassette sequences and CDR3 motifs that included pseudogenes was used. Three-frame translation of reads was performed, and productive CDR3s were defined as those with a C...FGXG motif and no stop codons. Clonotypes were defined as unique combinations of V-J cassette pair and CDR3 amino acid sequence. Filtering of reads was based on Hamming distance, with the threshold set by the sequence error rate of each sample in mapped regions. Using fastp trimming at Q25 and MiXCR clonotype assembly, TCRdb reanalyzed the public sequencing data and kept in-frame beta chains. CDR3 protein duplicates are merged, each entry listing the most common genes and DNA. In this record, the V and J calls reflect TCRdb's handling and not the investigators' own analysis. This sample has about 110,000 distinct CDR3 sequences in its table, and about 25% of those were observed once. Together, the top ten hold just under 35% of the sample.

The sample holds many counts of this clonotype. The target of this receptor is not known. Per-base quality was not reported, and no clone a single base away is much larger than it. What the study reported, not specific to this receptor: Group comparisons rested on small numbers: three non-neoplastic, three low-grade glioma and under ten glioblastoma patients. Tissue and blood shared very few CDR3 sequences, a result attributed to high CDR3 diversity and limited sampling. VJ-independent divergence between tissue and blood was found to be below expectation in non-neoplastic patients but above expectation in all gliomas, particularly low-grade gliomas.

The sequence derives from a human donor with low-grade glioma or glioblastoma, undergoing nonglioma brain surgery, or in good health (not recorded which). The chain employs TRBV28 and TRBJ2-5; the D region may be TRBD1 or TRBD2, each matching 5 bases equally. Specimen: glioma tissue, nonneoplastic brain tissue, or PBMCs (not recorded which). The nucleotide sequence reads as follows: TGTGCCAGCAGCCGGCTAGGGACCCAAGAGACCCAGTACTTC. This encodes CASSRLGTQETQYF.